What follows are 2 T cell receptor beta chains derived from one specimen sequenced in a study of T cells in Graves' hyperthyroidism and ophthalmopathy. The investigators amplified TCR beta CDR3 regions from RNA transcripts. A first-round RT-PCR of the TCR CDR3 used the HTBI primer set. MiXCR, applied by TCRdb to the multiplex PCR reads, yields one record per CDR3 protein. The profile shows 340,000 or so distinct CDR3 sequences, roughly 17% of them singletons. Specimen: blood. These receptors were obtained from a man aged 25 to 40 with Graves' hyperthyroidism.

The genes are TRBV5-1 and TRBJ2-1; unclear D gene. The CDR3 consists of 15 residues. CDR1 and CDR2 from the germline V gene are SGHRS and YFSETQ. The V end was cut by 1 base, the J end by 0 bases, with 8 bases between. The CDR3 loop is CASSLSHNSYNEQFF. CDR3 in DNA: TGCGCCAGCAGCTTGTCACATAACTCCTACAATGAGCAGTTCTTC.

The V gene is TRBV20-1, the J gene TRBJ1-2; D may be TRBD1 (5 bases). There are 13 residues in the CDR3. The V gene lost 5 bases and the J gene lost 7 bases, with 17 bases spanning the gap. Germline CDR1 DFQATT, CDR2 SNEGSKA (reference sequence). CDR3 loop: CSAGRGDSAGYTF. In nucleotides, the CDR3 is TGCAGTGCTGGCCGAGGGGATTCGGCTGGCTACACCTTC.